The clone carrying this T cell receptor (beta chain) was observed many times. The target antigen is unknown. Time point noted: newly diagnosed GD, antithyroid drugs for less than 3 months. RNA extracted from PBMCs served as the sequencing template. The germline gives CDR1 DFQATT, CDR2 SNEGSKA (reference sequence). V gave up 5 bases and J gave up 2 bases; unmatched junction bases: 10. The CDR3 spans 16 residues. These data belong to a study of regulatory T cells in long-lasting Graves disease. Study as a whole: Under 3 months of antithyroid drugs had been taken by newly diagnosed Graves' patients.

According to the study, TCR beta libraries were built with iRepertoire HTBI primers and CDR3-region Arm-PCR. TCRdb used MiXCR to reprocess the multiplex PCR reads, holding one entry per CDR3 protein. The top ten clones hold around 15% of a sample with 250,000 or so distinct CDR3 sequences, 15% to 20% of them seen once. General observations from the study: Persistent disease was characterized by preferential usage of TRBV28, TRBJ1-2 and TRBJ2-5.

These data were also reused for a study on T cells in Graves' hyperthyroidism and ophthalmopathy. As reported in that work: Exclusion criteria comprised uncontrolled infection, other autoimmune disease, pregnancy or lactation. Researchers ran a first-round RT-PCR on the TCR CDR3 using the HTBI primer set.

This TCR was sampled from a woman aged 30 to 39 with Graves disease. The chain uses TRBV20-1 and TRBJ2-3; 10 bases fit TRBD2. Sequenced here: peripheral blood mononuclear cells (PBMCs), sampled at new diagnosis, from a patient treated with antithyroid drugs. The CDR3: CSAWVSGGRTTDTQYF. In nucleotides, the CDR3 is TGCAGTGCTTGGGTTAGCGGGGGGCGGACCACAGATACGCAGTATTTT.